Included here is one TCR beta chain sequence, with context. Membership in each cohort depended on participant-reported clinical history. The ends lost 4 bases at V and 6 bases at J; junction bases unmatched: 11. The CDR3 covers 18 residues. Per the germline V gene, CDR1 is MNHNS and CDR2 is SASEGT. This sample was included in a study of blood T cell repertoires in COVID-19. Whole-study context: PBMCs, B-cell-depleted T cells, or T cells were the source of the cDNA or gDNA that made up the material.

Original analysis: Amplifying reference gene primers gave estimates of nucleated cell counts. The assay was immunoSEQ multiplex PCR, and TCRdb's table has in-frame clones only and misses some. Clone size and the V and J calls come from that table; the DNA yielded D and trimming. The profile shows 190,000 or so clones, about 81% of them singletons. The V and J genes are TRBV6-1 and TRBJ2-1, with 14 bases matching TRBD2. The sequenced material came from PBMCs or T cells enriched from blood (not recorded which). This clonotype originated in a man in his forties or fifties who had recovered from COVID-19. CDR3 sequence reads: CASSAKTGLAGALNEQFF. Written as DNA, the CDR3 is TGTGCCAGCAGTGCCAAAACGGGACTAGCGGGGGCCCTCAATGAGCAGTTCTTC.